The sequence of this T cell receptor beta chain was determined in a study of blood T cell repertoires in COVID-19. Turning to the study itself: Sites in the United States, Italy and Spain provided acute and convalescent COVID-19 samples. PBMCs, B-cell-depleted T cells, or T cells provided the cDNA or gDNA that made up the material.

Germline trimming cut 6 bases from V and 2 bases from J; bases unmatched to any gene: 3. Germline V lookup: CDR1 SQVTM, CDR2 ANQGSEA. This CDR3 has 12 amino acids. As originally analysed: Estimation of nucleated cell counts relied on the amplification of reference gene primers. Assay: immunoSEQ multiplex PCR; the TCRdb copy retains only in-frame clones and omits some. V, J and clone size are taken as reported in that table, and D and trimming were inferred from the DNA itself. The table shows roughly 200,000 clones, with 88% occurring only once. The TCR was taken from a man between 18 and 29 years old with active or convalescent COVID-19. Material: peripheral blood. The chain joins TRBV29-1 to TRBJ2-7; 8 nucleotides match TRBD2. Written as DNA, the CDR3 is TGCAGCGTGGACGGGGGGGCCTACGAGCAGTACTTC. Residues: CSVDGGAYEQYF.